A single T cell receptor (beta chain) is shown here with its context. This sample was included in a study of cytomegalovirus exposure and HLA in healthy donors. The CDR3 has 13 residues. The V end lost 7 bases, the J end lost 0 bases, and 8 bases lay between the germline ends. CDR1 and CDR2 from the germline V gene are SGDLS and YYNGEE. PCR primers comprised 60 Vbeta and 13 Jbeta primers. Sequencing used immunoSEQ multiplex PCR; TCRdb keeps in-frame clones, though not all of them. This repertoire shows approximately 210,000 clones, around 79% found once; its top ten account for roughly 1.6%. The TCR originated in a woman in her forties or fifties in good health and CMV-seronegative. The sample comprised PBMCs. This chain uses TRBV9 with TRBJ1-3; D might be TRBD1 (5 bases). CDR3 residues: CASQGNSGNTIYF. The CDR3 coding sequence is TGTGCCAGCCAGGGAAACTCTGGAAACACCATATATTTT.